This entry concerns a single T cell receptor (beta chain). What it binds is not known. The protocol was immunoSEQ multiplex PCR, while the TCRdb copy is restricted to in-frame clones and leaves out a portion. The table includes 13,000 to 15,000 clones, about 90% detected once. The data belong to a study of radiotherapy plus CTLA-4 blockade in lung cancer. About the study: Objective response rate was around 20%; disease control rate, about 28%. General study points: There was expansion of tumor-derived TCR clones in blood after radiotherapy plus ipilimumab. Reportedly, early blood T cell clone dynamics best predicted response, with interferon-beta.

Focal radiation plus CTLA-4 blockade with ipilimumab was given to patients with chemo-refractory metastatic non-small-cell lung cancer. This sequence originates from a human donor with non-small cell lung cancer that progressed on radiotherapy plus ipilimumab. Some clones in this sample may be carry-over from other donors' samples. The specimen was peripheral blood, collected from a patient treated with radiotherapy plus ipilimumab.

CDR3 protein: CASSGGSGETQYF. CDR3 sequence (DNA): TGCGCCAGCAGCGGCGGGAGTGGGGAGACCCAGTACTTC. V is TRBV5-1 and J is TRBJ2-5; 7 bases agree with TRBD2. The germline CDR1 and CDR2 sequences are SGHRS and YFSETQ. V lost 4 bases and J lost 5; bases outside the gene matches: 5. The CDR3 is 13 residues long.